Below, 5 T cell receptor beta chains from the same sample are listed, as sequenced in a study of T cell changes during pregnancy in multiple sclerosis. TCRdb's copy holds only in-frame clones and misses some; the assay was immunoSEQ multiplex PCR. The sample records approximately 58,000 clones, 92% being singletons. Source: CD4+ T cells from peripheral blood mononuclear cells, taken after pregnancy. These receptors were obtained from a female donor in good health, enrolled as a control in a pregnancy study.

The chain uses TRBV2 and TRBJ1-4; 7 bases map to TRBD1. Germline CDR1 SNHLY, CDR2 FYNNEI. The CDR3 is 18 amino acids. Trimming at V came to 5 bases and at J to 4 bases, leaving 16 bases not matched to a gene. CDR3 DNA sequence: TGTGCCAGCAGTAGGGGACAGCCTTTAGGGGGTTTTAATGAAAAACTGTTTTTT. Amino acid sequence: CASSRGQPLGGFNEKLFF.

V and J are TRBV19 and TRBJ2-5, with 9 bases matching TRBD2. The CDR3 runs 16 residues. The V gene's germline CDR1 is LNHDA and CDR2 SQIVND (reference sequence). J gave up 5 bases and V 5 bases, and 12 bases lay outside the gene matches. This chain's CDR3 is CASSLRRLAGLETQYF. In DNA, the CDR3 is TGTGCCAGTAGTCTCAGGCGGCTAGCGGGGCTGGAGACCCAGTACTTC.

The chain is built from TRBV28 and TRBJ2-3; unclear D gene. Germline lookup yields CDR1 MDHEN and CDR2 SYDVKM. This CDR3 has 12 amino acids. With 10 bases removed from V and 3 bases from J, the gap between germline ends came to 11 bases. The CDR3 sequence is CATEFETDTQYF. CDR3 nucleotides: TGTGCCACCGAATTCGAGACAGATACGCAGTATTTT.

This chain links TRBV28 with TRBJ1-5, with 8 bases fitting TRBD1. Germline trimming cut 5 bases from V and 5 bases from J; bases unmatched to any gene: 8. Germline V gene data show CDR1 as MDHEN and CDR2 as SYDVKM. The CDR3 runs to 15 residues. The chain's CDR3 is CASSPYRGKDQPQHF. As DNA, the CDR3 is TGTGCCAGCAGTCCATACAGGGGGAAGGATCAGCCCCAGCATTTT.

The J gene is TRBJ1-6, the V gene TRBV19; weak D call: TRBD1 (6 bases). The CDR3 has 16 residues. Germline CDR1 and CDR2: LNHDA and SQIVND (reference sequence). Trimming pared 5 bases from V and 7 bases from J, leaving 18 bases between. CDR3 coding DNA: TGTGCCAGTAGTCCCCAGTCGGGACAAGGAAATTCACCCCTCCACTTT. It translates to CASSPQSGQGNSPLHF.